This T cell receptor beta chain came from a study of post-analysis software for immune sequencing data. General observations from the study: TRBV5-6, TRBV5-1 and TRBV20-1 were among roughly 5 TRBV segments more frequent in patients than controls. By F measure, samples from a shared preparation batch strongly co-clustered.

Regarding this clonotype: As yet, its antigen is unknown.

The CDR3 is made up of 15 amino acids. V lost 3 bases to trimming and J lost 4 bases, with 13 bases between them. Germline lookup yields CDR1 LGHNT and CDR2 FRNRAP. Tagging with unique molecular identifiers was a feature of the TCR beta cDNA libraries. TCRdb passed the PCR reads through MiXCR, listing each CDR3 protein once. The sample includes fewer than 850,000 distinct CDR3 sequences, roughly 30% of them seen just once. The TCR originated in a girl under 18 with multiple sclerosis. V gene TRBV12-5 combines with J gene TRBJ2-1; D may be TRBD1 (6 bases). The specimen was blood. CDR3 in amino acids: CASGFTGTPYNEQFF. CDR3 in DNA: TGTGCTAGTGGTTTTACCGGGACACCATACAATGAGCAGTTCTTC.